Listed below are T cell receptor beta chains from one sample, sequenced in a study of shared clonotypes between healthy human individuals. The data were produced by immunoSEQ multiplex PCR, yet TCRdb's version contains in-frame clones alone and is incomplete. The sample records around 2,100,000 clones, just under 95% being singletons. Source material: naive CD8+ T cells sorted from blood. These receptors originate from a man younger than 35 in good health. CDR3s leave out the opening cysteine and the closing phenylalanine or tryptophan.

J gene	V gene	CDR3 protein
TRBJ2-3	TRBV28	ASSPWADDTQY
TRBJ2-5	TRBV5-1	ASSPGLSQETQY
TRBJ2-1	TRBV9	ASSTTGGEQF
TRBJ2-4	TRBV5-6	ASSLDTSFFQNIQY
TRBJ1-1	TRBV5-1	ASSFGATEAF
TRBJ2-7	TRBV2	ASSEGLTYEQY
TRBJ1-1	TRBV10-3	AIKSWNTEAF
TRBJ2-2	TRBV6-6	ASSYSRDTGELF
TRBJ1-2	TRBV6-6	ASSTPEEENYGYT
TRBJ2-3	TRBV7-2	ASSLIQGHTDTQY